One sample yielded the 8 T cell receptor beta chains listed below, sequenced in a study of CD8 T cells in cerebrospinal fluid in Alzheimer's disease. TCRdb re-called the 10x single-cell sequencing reads; one entry per CDR3 protein, DNA not given. This table holds some 1,400 distinct CDR3 sequences. The source material was cerebrospinal fluid. These receptors were collected from a human donor with Alzheimer's disease.

The genes are TRBV5-1 and TRBJ1-2. Germline V lookup: CDR1 SGHRS, CDR2 YFSETQ. The CDR3 consists of 15 residues. The CDR3 is CASSFGGPSPYGYTF.

By frequency, this clonotype registers medium-sized (0.01 to 0.1%). V gene TRBV12-3 or TRBV12-4 combines with J gene TRBJ2-7. CDR3 length: 14 residues. This CDR3 reads CASSLVLVTGEQYF.

This clonotype is labeled medium-sized based on frequency. The gene calls are TRBV9 and TRBJ2-7; TCRdb proposes TRBD1, but this gene call is untestable without DNA. Germline CDR1 and CDR2: SGDLS and YYNGEE. This CDR3 is 14 amino acids long. The CDR3 region is CASSVGSGGYEQYF.

The chain joins TRBV5-4 to TRBJ2-7; TCRdb reports TRBD2, a call that lacks DNA to check it against. This CDR3 contains 19 residues. CDR1 and CDR2 from the germline V gene are SGHNT and YYREEE (reference sequence). CDR3: CASSLRGSGREAPLLEQYF.

This clonotype is deemed medium-sized by its frequency. This sequence joins TRBV2 and TRBJ1-5; the TCRdb D gene call, TRBD1, has no DNA to confirm it. Germline assignment: CDR1 SNHLY and CDR2 FYNNEI. CDR3 length equals 15 residues. The CDR3 protein is CASIYDRSSNQPQHF.

Frequency places this clonotype as medium-sized. This chain joins TRBV29-1 and TRBJ1-1; absent DNA, TCRdb's TRBD1 call cannot be checked. CDR1 is SQVTM, CDR2 ANQGSEA, per germline. The length of the CDR3 is 12 residues. The CDR3 sequence: CSGGQGPREAFF.

This clonotype ranks as medium-sized (0.01 to 0.1%) in terms of frequency. This chain uses TRBV13 with TRBJ2-2; the D gene TCRdb calls, TRBD1, cannot be checked with no DNA. This CDR3 spans 13 amino acids. The germline V gene has CDR1 PRHDT and CDR2 FYEKMQ (reference sequence). The chain's CDR3 is CASSSRGTGELFF. The full variable domain, its missing parts supplied by reference TRBV13 and TRBJ2-2, is AAGVIQSPRHLIKEKRETATLKCYPIPRHDTVYWYQQGPGQDPQFLISFYEKMQSDKGSIPDRFSAQQFSDYHSELNMSSLELGDSALYFCASSSRGTGELFFGEGSRLTVL.

Frequency places this clonotype as large (0.1 to 1%). The rearrangement uses TRBV20-1 and TRBJ2-3; TCRdb designates TRBD2, a call that cannot be tested without DNA. Germline CDR1 reads DFQATT; CDR2 reads SNEGSKA (reference sequence). The CDR3 is 13 amino acids. CDR3 residues: CSALSGGADTQYF.